This T cell receptor beta chain was identified in a study of radiation and T cells in renal cell carcinoma. Time point specified: blood 4 weeks post-SBRT, at nephrectomy. The treatment here: 15 Gy SBRT to primary tumor, nephrectomy 4 weeks later. Serial blood draws occurred at baseline and 2 and 4 weeks post-SBRT. Clear cell pathology was present in this patient's renal cell carcinoma. The method was immunoSEQ multiplex PCR; TCRdb's version includes in-frame clones alone and lacks a portion of them. The sample yields about 86,000 clones, just under 85% seen once. CDR1 is SGHDN and CDR2 is FVKESK in the germline V gene. The CDR3 extends over 13 amino acids. Trimming took 3 bases from V and 4 from J; bases not matched to a gene: 0. Concerning this clone itself: Other DNA sequences from this sample encode an identical CDR3 as well.

The rearrangement joins TRBV14 to TRBJ1-2; TRBD1 matches 9 bases. This specimen was blood, taken from a patient whose treatment included radiotherapy and nephrectomy. The sequence came from a man aged 50 or older with renal cell carcinoma. In DNA, the CDR3 is TGTGCCAGCAGCCAGGGACAGGGCTATGGCTACACCTTC. This translates into CASSQGQGYGYTF.